The T cell receptor (beta chain) under discussion was sequenced for a study of T cell responses to AZD1222 COVID-19 vaccine. Whole-study results and caveats: Baseline seropositivity characterized only a handful of AZD1222 recipients.

The germline CDR1 and CDR2 sequences are SGHTA and FQGNSA. V shed 5 bases and J 7 bases; nucleotides not matched to a gene: 16. The CDR3 length is 18 residues. For this clone: Antigen: not known.

The table came from immunoSEQ multiplex PCR; TCRdb's copy has only in-frame clones and leaves some out. The sample records over 90,000 clones, 75% to 90% being singletons. The starting material was peripheral blood, obtained on day 0 of AZD1222 vaccination. This chain links TRBV7-2 with TRBJ2-7; TRBD2 agrees at 14 bases. This TCR derives from an adult in good health. This CDR3 is CASSIDPGLAGEVREQYF. CDR3 coding DNA: TGTGCCAGCAGCATCGATCCGGGACTAGCGGGAGAAGTTCGGGAGCAGTACTTC.